Below, 8 T cell receptor beta chains from the same sample are listed, as sequenced in a study of T cell changes during pregnancy in multiple sclerosis. Sequenced by immunoSEQ multiplex PCR; TCRdb stores in-frame clones only, minus some. This sample yields about 22,000 clones, of which 87% are seen a single time; 6.5% to 8.5% belongs to the top ten. The source material was CD8+ T cells from peripheral blood mononuclear cells, sampled after pregnancy. These receptors originate from a female donor with multiple sclerosis, enrolled in a pregnancy study.

V and J are TRBV6-1 and TRBJ2-7; the D is unclear. Germline V gives CDR1 MNHNS, CDR2 SASEGT. With 5 bases removed from V and 4 bases from J, the gap between germline ends came to 6 bases. CDR3 size: 11 residues. The CDR3 loop is CASSYTYEQYF. CDR3 coding DNA: TGTGCCAGCAGTTACACATACGAGCAGTACTTC.

The rearrangement joins TRBV16 to TRBJ1-2; 7 positions agree with TRBD1. Germline V gene lookup returns CDR1 KGHSY and CDR2 FQNENV. The CDR3 totals 15 residues. J lost 7 bases, V lost 2 bases, and 10 bases had no gene match. The CDR3 region is CASSQKTTGLSGYTF. DNA for the CDR3: TGTGCCAGCAGCCAAAAAACGACAGGGCTGAGTGGCTACACCTTC.

The chain is built from TRBV4-2 and TRBJ2-7; 9 nucleotides agree with TRBD1. This CDR3 region has 15 residues. Germline CDR1 and CDR2: LGHNA and YNFKEQ. Trimming cost V 2 bases and J 2 bases; bases outside gene matches: 4. The CDR3 bases are TGTGCCAGCAGCCAACGGGACAGGGCAACCTACGAGCAGTACTTC. It specifies CASSQRDRATYEQYF.

The chain is built from TRBV27 and TRBJ1-1; TRBD1 aligns across 7 bases. The V segment lost 6 bases and the J segment 10 bases; nucleotides outside the gene matches: 11. This CDR3 region has 13 residues. Germline V gene lookup returns CDR1 MNHEY and CDR2 SMNVEV (reference sequence). CDR3 coding DNA: TGTGCCAGCAGCCAGCGACAGGGACATCTAGCTTTCTTT. Encoded protein: CASSQRQGHLAFF.

This clone showed up just once. One junction end disagrees with the germline gene, perhaps due to a read error. The chain carries TRBV7-9 and TRBJ2-1; 11 bases match TRBD2. Germline lookup yields CDR1 SEHNR and CDR2 FQNEAQ (reference sequence). CDR3 length: 15 amino acids. CDR3 loop: CAGSVLAGASNEQFF. CDR3 coding DNA: TGTGCCGGCAGCGTACTAGCGGGGGCTTCCAATGAGCAGTTCTTC.

The chain carries TRBV13 and TRBJ1-1; maybe TRBD1 (6 bases). The CDR3 loop spans 15 amino acids. Trimming took 4 bases from V and 3 from J, leaving 15 bases between them. Looked up from germline, CDR1 is PRHDT and CDR2 is FYEKMQ (reference sequence). CDR3 in DNA: TGTGCCAGCAGCTCTCGGACAGTTGGCGACACTGAAGCTTTCTTT. Translation gives CASSSRTVGDTEAFF.

V and J are TRBV13 and TRBJ2-7, with TRBD1 as a possible D gene (5 bases). The CDR3 runs 13 residues. Per the germline V gene, CDR1 is PRHDT and CDR2 is FYEKMQ (reference sequence). Trimming removed 0 bases from V and 4 bases from J, with 7 bases in between. The CDR3 nucleotides read TGTGCCAGCAGCTTAGGCAGGGCTTACGAGCAGTACTTC. The encoded protein is CASSLGRAYEQYF.

The chain is built from TRBV7-9 and TRBJ2-5, with D perhaps matching TRBD1 (6 bases). CDR1 SEHNR and CDR2 FQNEAQ come from the germline V gene (reference sequence). The length of the CDR3 is 14 residues. With 6 bases removed from V and 1 base from J, the gap between germline ends came to 12 bases. The DNA of the CDR3 is TGTGCCAGCAGTACGACAGGCCCCCAAGAGACCCAGTACTTC. Translating gives CASSTTGPQETQYF.